Given below is one T cell receptor (beta chain) in context. This clone's antigen is unknown. Per-nucleotide qualities are absent, and no much larger clonotype sits a single base away. The sample's treatment or condition, from its label and the paper: in vitro stimulation with specific CMV peptide epitopes to enrich CMV-specific T cells. This sample was taken from a study of T cell repertoires in cytomegalovirus infection (dated 2019 in TCRdb). Background on the whole study: The peptide stimulations were aimed at well-studied HLA-B-restricted epitopes as well as recently identified HLA-C-restricted CMV epitopes, whose presentation resists viral immunomodulation. Donor HLA type was relevant to the analysis, because carriage of CMV infection together with the matching HLA type was indicated by public TCR beta signatures. General findings and caveats noted by the study authors: The ex vivo response was dominated by HLA-C-restricted CMV-specific TCR beta clonotypes, which also provided the single most frequent clonotype in two of eight donors. In both this cohort and an independent 352-donor cohort, the cumulative frequency of public TCR beta family members distinguished carriers of CMV infection plus the relevant HLA type.

Via the germline V gene (reference sequence), CDR1 is DFQATT and CDR2 SNEGSKA. V lost 6 bases and J lost 0 bases, and the count of bases not matched to a germline gene is 4. The CDR3 starts with the cysteine, ends with the phenylalanine, and has 13 residues. Kept here is only the CDR3 DNA, which spans 39 bases and is read in frame from base 1. The run used an Illumina HiSeq 1500. The public reads were reprocessed in TCRdb via fastp at Q25 and MiXCR, keeping in-frame beta chains. For every CDR3 protein sequence, its rows merge into one entry that carries the most common genes and DNA. The table for this sample lists some 800,000 distinct CDR3 sequences; approximately 32% of them were counted only once. The ten largest clonotypes hold around 12% of the sample.

The sequence was collected from a human donor in good health (CMV status not recorded). Some clones in this sample may be carry-over from other donors' samples. The chain employs TRBV20-1 and TRBJ1-2; a stretch of 7 junction bases matches TRBD1. The sample consisted of cultured CD8+ T cells from PBMCs, taken from culture after CMV antigen stimulation. The nucleotide sequence is given as TGCAGTGCACGGGACAGTCCTAACTATGGCTACACCTTC. This translates into CSARDSPNYGYTF.